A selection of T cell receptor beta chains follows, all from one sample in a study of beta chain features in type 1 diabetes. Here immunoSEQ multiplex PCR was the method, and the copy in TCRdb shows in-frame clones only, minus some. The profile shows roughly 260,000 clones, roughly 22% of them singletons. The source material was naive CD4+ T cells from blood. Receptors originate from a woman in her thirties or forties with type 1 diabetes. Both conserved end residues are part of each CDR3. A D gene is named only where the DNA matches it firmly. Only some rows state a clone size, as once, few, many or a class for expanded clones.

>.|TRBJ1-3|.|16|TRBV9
TGTGCCAGCAGCGTAGTAGGAGGTGGCGCTGGAAACACCATATATTTT
CASSVVGGGAGNTIYF
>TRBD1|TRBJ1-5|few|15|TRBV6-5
TGTGCCAGCAGAAACACAGGGGTAAGCAATCAGCCCCAGCATTTT
CASRNTGVSNQPQHF
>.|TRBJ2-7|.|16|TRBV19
TGTGCCAGTAGTCCGGGAATGCGGACGGACTCCTACGAGCAGTACTTC
CASSPGMRTDSYEQYF
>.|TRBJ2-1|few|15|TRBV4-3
TGCGCCAGCAGCCCCCTGGGGGGTTCCTACAATGAGCAGTTCTTC
CASSPLGGSYNEQFF
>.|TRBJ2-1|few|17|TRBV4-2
TGTGCCAGCAGCCAAGATCATAAGGGGGGGGGCCGGGATGAGCAGTTCTTC
CASSQDHKGGGRDEQFF
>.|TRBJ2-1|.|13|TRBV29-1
TGCAGCGTTGACAGGGGCCTCTACAATGAGCAGTTCTTC
CSVDRGLYNEQFF
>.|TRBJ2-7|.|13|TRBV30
TGTGCCTGGAGTGTCGGGAGCTCCTACGAGCAGTACTTC
CAWSVGSSYEQYF
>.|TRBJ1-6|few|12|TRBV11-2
TGTGCCAGCAGCTCCCCGAATTCACCCCTCCACTTT
CASSSPNSPLHF
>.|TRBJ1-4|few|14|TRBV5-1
TGCGCCAGCAGCTTGAGGAGAGCGGATGAAAAACTGTTTTTT
CASSLRRADEKLFF
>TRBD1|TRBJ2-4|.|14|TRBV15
TGTGCCACCAGCGGTACGACAGGGGGAAACATTCAGTACTTC
CATSGTTGGNIQYF
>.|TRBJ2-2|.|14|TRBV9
TGTGCCAGCAGCCCCAGTCCGAGGGCCGGGGAGCTGTTTTTT
CASSPSPRAGELFF
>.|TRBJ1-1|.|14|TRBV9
TGTGCCAGCAGCGCTTCCGGGACTAACACTGAAGCTTTCTTT
CASSASGTNTEAFF
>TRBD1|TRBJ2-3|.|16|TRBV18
TGTGCCAGCTCACCACGGACAGGGGCGTTCACAGATACGCAGTATTTT
CASSPRTGAFTDTQYF
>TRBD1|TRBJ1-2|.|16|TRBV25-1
TGTGCCAGCAGTGAAGGCACAGGGGCGCGCGGCTATGGCTACACCTTC
CASSEGTGARGYGYTF
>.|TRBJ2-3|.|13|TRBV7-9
TGTGCCAGCAGGTTCGGGGTAGCAGATACGCAGTATTTT
CASRFGVADTQYF
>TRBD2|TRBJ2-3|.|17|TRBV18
TGTGCCAGCTCAGGACGACTAGCGGAAACTAGCACAGATACGCAGTATTTT
CASSGRLAETSTDTQYF
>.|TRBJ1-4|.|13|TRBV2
TGTGCCAGCAGAACAGCCCCTAATGAAAAACTGTTTTTT
CASRTAPNEKLFF
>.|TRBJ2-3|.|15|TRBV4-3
TGCGCCAGCAGCCAAGCTACAGCCCTCACAGATACGCAGTATTTT
CASSQATALTDTQYF
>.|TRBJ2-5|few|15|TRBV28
TGTGCCAGCAATGCCCGGGACTCTTCAGGGGAGACCCAGTACTTC
CASNARDSSGETQYF
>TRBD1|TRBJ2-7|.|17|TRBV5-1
TGCGCCAGCAGCGCCAACCTTCCGGGACAGTCCTCCTACGAGCAGTACTTC
CASSANLPGQSSYEQYF
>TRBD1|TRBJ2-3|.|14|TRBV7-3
TGTGCCAGCAGCGCCGGGACAGAAACAGATACGCAGTATTTT
CASSAGTETDTQYF
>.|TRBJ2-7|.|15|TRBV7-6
TGTGCCAGCAGCCCCGGAGGCTTGAGCTCCTACGAGCAGTACTTC
CASSPGGLSSYEQYF
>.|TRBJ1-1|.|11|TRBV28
TGTGCCAGCAAGGGGGACACTGAAGCTTTCTTT
CASKGDTEAFF
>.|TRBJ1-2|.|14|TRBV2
TGTGCCAGCAGTGAAGAATGGGGCGCAGGTGGCTACACCTTC
CASSEEWGAGGYTF
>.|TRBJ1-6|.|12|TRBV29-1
TGCAGCGTGCGAATAAATAATTCACCCCTCCACTTT
CSVRINNSPLHF
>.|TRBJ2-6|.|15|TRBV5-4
TGTGCCAGCAGTCCCCAGGGGTCTGGGGCCAACGTCCTGACTTTC
CASSPQGSGANVLTF
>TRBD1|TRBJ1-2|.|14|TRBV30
TGTGCCTGGAGCCGGGACAGCACATCGAATGGCTACACCTTC
CAWSRDSTSNGYTF
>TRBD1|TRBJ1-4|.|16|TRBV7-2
TGTGCCAGCACCTCCTCCCGGGACAGGGGAAATGAAAAACTGTTTTTT
CASTSSRDRGNEKLFF
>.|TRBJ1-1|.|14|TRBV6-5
TGTGCCAGCAGTTACTCTGACTTATGGACTGAAGCTTTCTTT
CASSYSDLWTEAFF
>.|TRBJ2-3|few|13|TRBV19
TGTGCCAGTAGTGTGCAGGGGTCAGATACGCAGTATTTT
CASSVQGSDTQYF
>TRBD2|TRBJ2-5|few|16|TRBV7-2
TGTGCCAGCAGCTTAGGAGCGGGGGGCCGCCAAGAGACCCAGTACTTC
CASSLGAGGRQETQYF
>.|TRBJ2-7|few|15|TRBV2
TGTGCCAGCAGGGTCTCCGGGAAACTAAAGGACGAGCAGTACTTC
CASRVSGKLKDEQYF
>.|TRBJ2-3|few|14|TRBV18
TGTGCCAGCTCACCTCCTAACCCCGAGGATACGCAGTATTTT
CASSPPNPEDTQYF
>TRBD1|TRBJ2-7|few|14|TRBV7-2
TGTGCCAGCAGCACTCGGACAGGCTGGTTAGAGCAGTACTTC
CASSTRTGWLEQYF
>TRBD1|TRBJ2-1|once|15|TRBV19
TGTGCCAGTGGATTCGAGACAGGGTTCCACAATGAGCAGTTCTTC
CASGFETGFHNEQFF
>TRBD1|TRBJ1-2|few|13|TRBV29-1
TGCAGCGTTGAAGTCAGGGGGCGATATGGCTACACCTTC
CSVEVRGRYGYTF
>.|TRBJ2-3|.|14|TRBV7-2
TGTGCCAGCAGCTCGGAGGGGTGGGCGGATACGCAGTATTTT
CASSSEGWADTQYF
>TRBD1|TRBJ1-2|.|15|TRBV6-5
TGTGCCAGCAGTTACGCCGATACAGGGGAGGATGGCTACACCTTC
CASSYADTGEDGYTF
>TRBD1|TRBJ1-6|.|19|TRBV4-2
TGTGCCAGCAGCCAAGAAATGAGGTTGGGGACAGGTTGGAATTCACCCCTCCACTTT
CASSQEMRLGTGWNSPLHF
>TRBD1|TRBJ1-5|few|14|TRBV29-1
TGCAGCGTTAGGGGACAGGGCAGCAATCAGCCCCAGCATTTT
CSVRGQGSNQPQHF
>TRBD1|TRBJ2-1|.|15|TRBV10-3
TGTGCCATCAGTGAGTCTGGGACAGGGAGGAATGAGCAGTTCTTC
CAISESGTGRNEQFF
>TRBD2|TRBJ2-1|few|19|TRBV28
TGTGCCAGCAGTTTTCTAGCGGGAGGGCCTAAGAGCTCCTACAATGAGCAGTTCTTC
CASSFLAGGPKSSYNEQFF
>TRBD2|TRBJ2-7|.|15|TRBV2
TGTGCCAGCAATCGGGACGGGACTACCAGGAGCGAGCAGTACTTC
CASNRDGTTRSEQYF
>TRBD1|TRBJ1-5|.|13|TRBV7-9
TGTGCCAGCAGCTCGACAGGGAATCAGCCCCAGCATTTT
CASSSTGNQPQHF
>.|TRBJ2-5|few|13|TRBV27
TGTGCCAGCAGTTTACTGGAGGAAGAGACCCAGTACTTC
CASSLLEEETQYF
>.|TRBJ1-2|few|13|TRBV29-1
TGCAGCGCCGTGGGGGGGAGAGGGGGAGGCTACACCTTC
CSAVGGRGGGYTF